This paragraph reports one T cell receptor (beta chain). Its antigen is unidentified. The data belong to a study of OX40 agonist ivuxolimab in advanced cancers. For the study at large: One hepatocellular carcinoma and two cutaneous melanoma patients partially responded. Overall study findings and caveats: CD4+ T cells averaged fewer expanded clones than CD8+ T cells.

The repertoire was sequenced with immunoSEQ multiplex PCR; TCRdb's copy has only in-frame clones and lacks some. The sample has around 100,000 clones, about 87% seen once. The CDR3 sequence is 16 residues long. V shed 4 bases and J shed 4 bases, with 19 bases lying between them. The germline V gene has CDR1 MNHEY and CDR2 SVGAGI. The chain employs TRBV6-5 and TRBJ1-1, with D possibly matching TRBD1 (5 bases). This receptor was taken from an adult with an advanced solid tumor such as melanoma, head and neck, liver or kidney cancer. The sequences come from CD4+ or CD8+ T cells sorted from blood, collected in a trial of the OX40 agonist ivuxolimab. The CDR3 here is CASSSPFIGAGTEAFF. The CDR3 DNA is TGTGCCAGCAGTTCTCCATTCATTGGGGCGGGCACTGAAGCTTTCTTT.